This T cell receptor (beta chain) came from a study of blood T cell repertoires in COVID-19. Background on the study: Specimens from acute and convalescent COVID-19 originated in the United States, Italy and Spain. The analysed material was cDNA or gDNA that came from T cells, B-cell-depleted T cells, or PBMCs.

Germline V gives CDR1 LGHNA, CDR2 YSLEER. This CDR3 region has 17 residues. Trimming stripped 4 bases from V and 1 base from J, with 19 bases between. Per the original methods: Amplification from reference gene primers served as the basis for estimated nucleated cell counts. Generated by immunoSEQ multiplex PCR, the TCRdb table keeps only in-frame clones and is missing some. The V and J calls and clone size come from that table; D and trimming were worked out from the DNA. The sample gives over 120,000 clones, around 86% of which show up once; 7% to 10% is in the top ten. The sequencing input was peripheral blood. The chain employs TRBV4-3 and TRBJ2-5; D might be TRBD2 (5 bases). The receptor comes from a human donor in a cohort sampled during active COVID-19. CDR3 in DNA: TGCGCCAGCAGCCGAGGACTCGCGGCGAATGGCCAAGAGACCCAGTACTTC. Its translation is CASSRGLAANGQETQYF.